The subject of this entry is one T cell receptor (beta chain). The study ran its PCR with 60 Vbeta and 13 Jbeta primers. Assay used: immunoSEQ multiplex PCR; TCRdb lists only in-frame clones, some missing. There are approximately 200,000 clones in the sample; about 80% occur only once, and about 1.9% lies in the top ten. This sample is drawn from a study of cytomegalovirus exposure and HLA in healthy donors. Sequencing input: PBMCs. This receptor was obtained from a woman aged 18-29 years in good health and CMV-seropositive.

CDR3 DNA sequence: TGTGCCAGCAGCTCCTACAGGGGGATGGAGGTTTTCTTT. Amino acids: CASSSYRGMEVFF. The J gene is TRBJ1-1, the V gene TRBV7-3; 8 positions agree with TRBD1. The junction had 11 bases not matched to a gene; V was cut back by 4 bases and J by 13 bases. The CDR3 sequence is 13 residues long. Germline V lookup: CDR1 SGHTA, CDR2 FQGTGA.